This TCR beta chain was sequenced during a study of blood T cell repertoires in COVID-19. The wider study: The United States, Italy and Spain supplied acute and convalescent COVID-19 samples. PBMCs, B-cell-depleted T cells, or T cells provided the cDNA or gDNA that made up the material.

Unmatched junction bases numbered 6, after V lost 6 bases and J lost 6 bases. This CDR3 has 14 residues. CDR1 MNHEY and CDR2 SVGAGI come from the germline V gene. Under the authors' procedure: Reference gene primer amplification in the assay estimated nucleated cell counts. Data came from immunoSEQ multiplex PCR; TCRdb stores just in-frame clones and leaves some out. V and J calls and clone size are those listed in that table; D and trimming were worked out from the DNA. This sample has 90,000 to 100,000 clones, with around 84% found just once. The chain has TRBV6-5 and TRBJ2-7, with 12 bases identical to TRBD2. The sample taken for sequencing was peripheral blood. The clonotype comes from a man between 65 and 80 years old with active or convalescent COVID-19. CDR3 residues: CASSRLAGVSEQYF. The CDR3 DNA is TGTGCCAGCAGCCGACTAGCGGGGGTTAGCGAGCAGTACTTC.